These 26 T cell receptor beta chains share one sample of origin, sequenced in a study of beta chain features in type 1 diabetes. The entirety of the isolated RNA underwent reverse transcription, so expressed TCRB transcripts were sequenced. Generated by immunoSEQ multiplex PCR, the TCRdb table keeps only in-frame clones and is missing some. The data contain 300,000 to 350,000 clones, 11% to 15% of them seen just once; the ten biggest clones take up under 8.5%. Sequenced input: central memory CD4+ T cells from blood. The receptors derive from a man aged 25-40 years in good health.

This clone was seen at least ten times. V usage is TRBV9 and J usage is TRBJ1-1, with 10 bases that match TRBD1. Trimming cost V 0 bases and J 7 bases; bases outside gene matches: 3. Germline assignment: CDR1 SGDLS and CDR2 YYNGEE. CDR3 length: 14 residues. The CDR3 is CASSVEWDRGEAFF. The CDR3, as DNA: TGTGCCAGCAGCGTAGAATGGGACAGGGGTGAAGCTTTCTTT.

The chain links TRBV5-1 to TRBJ2-5; 8 bases match TRBD1. The CDR3 is 16 residues long. V trimming: 4 bases; J trimming: 2 bases; junction bases outside the gene matches: 10. Germline V gene sequence: CDR1 SGHRS, CDR2 YFSETQ. The CDR3 sequence is CASSPRTGFDQETQYF. Written as DNA, the CDR3 is TGCGCCAGCAGCCCACGGACAGGGTTTGATCAAGAGACCCAGTACTTC.

This rearrangement joins TRBV11-3 to TRBJ2-5; D is unclear. Germline loops: CDR1 SGHNT, CDR2 YENEEA. With 1 base removed from V and 4 bases from J, the gap between germline ends came to 10 bases. The length of the CDR3 is 14 residues. The CDR3: CASSLGQWRETQYF. CDR3 DNA sequence: TGTGCCAGCAGCTTAGGACAATGGCGAGAGACCCAGTACTTC.

This clone was seen ten or more times. This chain uses TRBV19 with TRBJ2-2; D gene ambiguous. Germline CDR1 LNHDA, CDR2 SQIVND (reference sequence). The V end lost 4 bases, the J end lost 3 bases, and 9 bases lay between the germline ends. This CDR3 has 14 amino acids. CDR3 sequence reads: CASSKGDYTGELFF. CDR3 bases: TGTGCCAGTAGTAAAGGAGATTACACCGGGGAGCTGTTTTTT.

This clone was seen a handful of times. The sample carries other DNA sequences with the same CDR3. The rearrangement joins TRBV6-1 to TRBJ2-3; maybe TRBD2 (6 bases). CDR3 size: 14 residues. Trimming took off 3 bases at V and 2 bases at J, with 9 bases between the two ends. Germline V lookup: CDR1 MNHNS, CDR2 SASEGT. The CDR3 DNA is TGTGCCAGCAGTGAGCGGGACTCCACAGATACGCAGTATTTT. This sequence encodes CASSERDSTDTQYF.

The table lists this clone with many counts. The chain has TRBV27 and TRBJ1-3; D might be TRBD1 (5 bases). CDR1 is MNHEY and CDR2 is SMNVEV in the germline V gene (reference sequence). CDR3 length: 15 residues. Trimming took 4 bases from V and 9 from J, leaving 19 bases between them. The CDR3 DNA sequence: TGTGCCAGCAGTTCGTACCGGGACGGTCCCAGCACCATATATTTT. Translation: CASSSYRDGPSTIYF.

This clone was seen only a few times. This chain links TRBV30 with TRBJ1-5, with a possible D match to TRBD1 (6 bases). This CDR3 comprises 19 residues. Trimming shortened V by 4 bases and J by 1 base, and 26 bases separated the two germline ends. CDR1 is GTSNPN, CDR2 SVGIG, per germline (reference sequence). CDR3 region: CAWTFGGTNTRRSNQPQHF. The CDR3, as DNA: TGTGCCTGGACCTTCGGGGGGACAAACACCCGAAGGAGCAATCAGCCCCAGCATTTT.

This clone was observed a few times. The V call is TRBV28, the J call TRBJ2-7, with 11 bases matching TRBD2. This CDR3 region has 14 residues. Germline assignment: CDR1 MDHEN and CDR2 SYDVKM. V lost 6 bases and J lost 4; bases outside the gene matches: 5. CDR3 coding DNA: TGTGCCAGCAGACCTAGCGGGAGGTCGTACGAGCAGTACGTC. This gives the protein CASRPSGRSYEQYV.

There are a few counts of this clone. The gene calls are TRBV5-5 and TRBJ1-2; 7 nucleotides line up with TRBD1. After removal of 4 bases from V and 5 bases from J, the junction contained 5 bases not matched to a gene. The CDR3 is 13 residues long. Germline CDR1 and CDR2: SGHKS and YYEKEE (reference sequence). CDR3 coding DNA: TGTGCCAGCAGCCGGGACAGACCGTATGGCTACACCTTC. Residues: CASSRDRPYGYTF.

This chain connects TRBV5-6 to TRBJ1-4; D is ambiguous. The CDR3 runs 16 residues. CDR1 and CDR2 (germline): SGHDT, YYEEEE. The V end was cut by 4 bases, the J end by 4 bases, with 17 bases between. CDR3 residues: CASSRIWAEGNEKLFF. CDR3 DNA sequence: TGTGCCAGCAGCCGCATTTGGGCAGAGGGTAATGAAAAACTGTTTTTT.

In its sample, this clone was seen a few times. V and J are TRBV30 and TRBJ2-3; D ambiguous. V was trimmed by 0 bases and J by 4 bases, leaving 8 bases between them. Germline V gene data show CDR1 as GTSNPN and CDR2 as SVGIG (reference sequence). CDR3 size: 13 residues. The CDR3 region has the DNA TGTGCCTGGAGTGTATCGTTTGCAGATACGCAGTATTTT. Protein: CAWSVSFADTQYF.

This clone was observed a handful of times. J is TRBJ2-1 and V is TRBV5-1; D unclear. Germline V gene data show CDR1 as SGHRS and CDR2 as YFSETQ. This CDR3 is built from 14 residues. V was shortened by 0 bases and J by 4 bases, with 8 bases between the two germline ends. CDR3 loop: CASSLDRAYNEQFF. CDR3 nucleotides: TGCGCCAGCAGCTTGGACAGAGCGTACAATGAGCAGTTCTTC.

The chain uses TRBV7-2 and TRBJ1-1; D uncertain. This CDR3 has 17 residues. V was shortened by 1 base and J by 5 bases, with 20 bases between the two germline ends. CDR1 and CDR2 from the germline V gene are SGHTA and FQGNSA. CDR3 amino acids: CASSLGSNGALQTEAFF. The CDR3 DNA reads TGTGCCAGCAGCTTAGGTTCTAATGGAGCGCTTCAAACTGAAGCTTTCTTT.

The rearrangement joins TRBV2 to TRBJ1-5; 8 bases align to TRBD1. V lost 6 bases to trimming and J lost 7 bases; unmatched junction nucleotides: 11. Germline CDR1 is SNHLY and CDR2 is FYNNEI. This CDR3 comprises 15 residues. CDR3 sequence: CASSPQGAVDQPQHF. DNA of the CDR3: TGTGCCAGCAGCCCTCAGGGGGCAGTGGACCAGCCCCAGCATTTT.

The sample holds a few counts of this clone. The chain combines TRBV25-1 with TRBJ2-3; 10 nucleotides match TRBD2. The trim removed 1 base at V and 0 bases at J, leaving 1 base unmatched. CDR3 length: 16 residues. In germline, CDR1 is MGHDK, CDR2 SYGVNS. CDR3 in DNA: TGTGCCAGCAGTGAATGGGGACTAGCGAGCACAGATACGCAGTATTTT. This sequence encodes CASSEWGLASTDTQYF. The full variable domain, in which reference TRBV25-1 and TRBJ2-3 provide the parts outside the CDR3, is EADIYQTPRYLVIGTGKKITLECSQTMGHDKMYWYQQDPGMELHLIHYSYGVNSTEKGDLSSESTVSRIRTEHFPLTLESARPSHTSQYLCASSEWGLASTDTQYFGPGTRLTVL.

The chain has TRBV10-1 and TRBJ2-3, with 10 bases fitting TRBD2. CDR3 length equals 16 residues. V gave up 2 bases and J gave up 4 bases; unmatched junction bases: 6. In germline, CDR1 is WNHNN, CDR2 SYGVQD (reference sequence). The CDR3 DNA follows: TGCGCCAGCAGTGAGCACAAGCGGGGGGGCGCAGATACGCAGTATTTT. Amino acid sequence: CASSEHKRGGADTQYF.

This clone was observed a few times. The chain links TRBV11-2 to TRBJ2-7; D call uncertain. Deletions cut 5 bases from V and 2 bases from J, with 19 bases between. Germline values: CDR1 SGHAT, CDR2 FQNNGV. The CDR3 runs 16 residues. The CDR3 loop reads CASSPPLRTATYEQYF. CDR3 coding DNA: TGTGCCAGCAGCCCCCCCCTTAGGACGGCAACCTACGAGCAGTACTTC.

For the CDR3, the DNA is TGTGCCAGCAGCTCCCAGCGGGGGCCAGGGGAGACCCAGTACTTC. Translation: CASSSQRGPGETQYF. The chain has TRBV7-9 and TRBJ2-5; 8 nucleotides match TRBD2. Per the germline V gene, CDR1 is SEHNR and CDR2 is FQNEAQ (reference sequence). The CDR3 loop spans 15 amino acids. Trimming removed 4 bases from V and 5 bases from J; junction bases left unmatched: 9.

Here the CDR3 DNA reads TGCGCCAGCAGCTTGGGGTCCCGGGACAGCTCTGGAAACACCATATATTTT. Encoded protein: CASSLGSRDSSGNTIYF. J is TRBJ1-3 and V is TRBV5-1, with TRBD1 matching over 7 bases. The CDR3 length is 17 residues. Trimming took 0 bases from V and 0 from J; bases not matched to a gene: 6. Germline V CDR1 and CDR2: SGHRS, YFSETQ.

In this sample, this clone turned up a few times. The chain is built from TRBV5-6 and TRBJ2-5; a weak D match, TRBD1 (6 bases). V lost 6 bases, J lost 6 bases, and 21 bases lay in between. The CDR3 is 15 residues long. Germline CDR1 SGHDT, CDR2 YYEEEE. For the CDR3, the DNA is TGTGCCAGCAAAAGGCGGCAGGGGTGGGTGAAGACCCAGTACTTC. This translates into CASKRRQGWVKTQYF. Drawing the rest from reference TRBV5-6 and TRBJ2-5, the complete variable domain is DAGVTQSPTHLIKTRGQQVTLRCSPKSGHDTVSWYQQALGQGPQFIFQYYEEEERQRGNFPDRFSGHQFPNYSSELNVNALLLGDSALYLCASKRRQGWVKTQYFGPGTRLLVL.

The rearrangement joins TRBV2 to TRBJ2-1; 10 bases agree with TRBD1. With 6 bases clipped from V and 5 bases from J, the junction kept 4 bases outside the gene matches. CDR1 is SNHLY, CDR2 FYNNEI, per germline. The CDR3 covers 14 residues. Here the CDR3 DNA reads TGTGCCAGCAGCTGGGACAGGGGAGACAATGAGCAGTTCTTC. Encoded protein: CASSWDRGDNEQFF.

This clone was seen a handful of times. This rearrangement joins TRBV5-1 to TRBJ2-1; 7 positions agree with TRBD2. This CDR3 region has 14 residues. J lost 9 bases, V lost 4 bases, and 10 bases had no gene match. Germline loops: CDR1 SGHRS, CDR2 YFSETQ. CDR3 residues: CASSNGGTPREQFF. The CDR3 nucleotides read TGCGCCAGCAGCAACGGGGGGACCCCTCGTGAGCAGTTCTTC.

V gene TRBV7-8 combines with J gene TRBJ2-7; D may be TRBD1 or TRBD2 (5 bases each). From germline, CDR1 is SGHVS and CDR2 FQNEAQ. The V and J ends lost 5 bases and 3 bases respectively, with 14 bases between them. CDR3 length: 14 residues. In DNA form, the CDR3 reads TGTGCCAGCAGCCTAGGGGAGCTAGTCTACGAGCAGTACGTC. It specifies CASSLGELVYEQYV.

This clone was found a few times. V usage is TRBV11-2 and J usage is TRBJ1-1; D is uncertain. Trimming took 3 bases from V and 4 from J, leaving 9 bases between them. CDR1 SGHAT and CDR2 FQNNGV come from the germline V gene. The CDR3 spans 13 residues. The CDR3 sequence: CASSFVQGTEAFF. In DNA form, the CDR3 reads TGTGCCAGCAGCTTCGTACAAGGCACTGAAGCTTTCTTT. Supplemented by reference TRBV11-2 and TRBJ1-1, the full variable domain reads EAGVAQSPRYKIIEKRQSVAFWCNPISGHATLYWYQQILGQGPKLLIQFQNNGVVDDSQLPKDRFSAERLKGVDSTLKIQPAKLEDSAVYLCASSFVQGTEAFFGQGTRLTVV.

This chain uses TRBV2 with TRBJ2-6, with D unresolved. Germline V CDR1 and CDR2: SNHLY, FYNNEI. V gave up 5 bases and J gave up 0 bases, with 5 bases separating them. The CDR3 has 14 amino acids. The CDR3 reads CASSLDSGANVLTF. The CDR3 nucleotides read TGTGCCAGCAGTTTGGACTCTGGGGCCAACGTCCTGACTTTC.

This clone was seen more than once but under ten times. This chain links TRBV4-1 with TRBJ1-4; 7 bases align to TRBD1. The CDR3 loop spans 14 amino acids. The trim removed 4 bases at V and 4 bases at J, leaving 3 bases unmatched. The germline gives CDR1 MGHRA, CDR2 YSYEKL. The CDR3 DNA reads as TGCGCCAGCAGCCGTCAGGGGGTTAATGAAAAACTGTTTTTT. This translates into CASSRQGVNEKLFF.